Presented here are 13 T cell receptor beta chains from one specimen sequenced in a study of cytomegalovirus exposure and HLA in healthy donors. PCR involved 60 Vbeta and 13 Jbeta primers. Libraries were prepared by immunoSEQ multiplex PCR; TCRdb keeps only in-frame clonotypes and omits some of them. This table holds about 170,000 clones, approximately 83% found once. Material for sequencing was PBMCs. Receptors originate from a boy aged 2-9 years in good health and CMV-seronegative.

V gene TRBV5-6 combines with J gene TRBJ1-1, with TRBD1 as a possible D gene (6 bases). Germline V CDR1 and CDR2: SGHDT, YYEEEE. Trimming removed 4 bases at V and 4 bases at J, with 8 bases between. The CDR3 covers 12 residues. DNA for the CDR3: TGTGCCAGCAGCAAAGGGGGCACTGAAGCTTTCTTT. Translated: CASSKGGTEAFF.

This clone was found a few times. V usage is TRBV27 and J usage is TRBJ1-1; 7 nucleotides line up with TRBD1. This CDR3 is 13 amino acids long. Germline CDR1 is MNHEY and CDR2 is SMNVEV (reference sequence). V lost 5 bases, J lost 6 bases, and 6 bases stayed unmatched. The CDR3 here is CASSEEGAAEAFF. The CDR3 DNA sequence: TGTGCCAGCAGTGAAGAGGGGGCGGCTGAAGCTTTCTTT.

The chain has TRBV5-1 and TRBJ1-4; a weak D match, TRBD1 (6 bases). This CDR3 region has 15 residues. The V and J ends lost 0 bases and 5 bases respectively, with 11 bases between them. Germline CDR1 is SGHRS and CDR2 is YFSETQ. In DNA, the CDR3 is TGCGCCAGCAGCTTGGTGGACAGACCAAATGAAAAACTGTTTTTT. Residues: CASSLVDRPNEKLFF.

The chain uses TRBV6-5 and TRBJ2-1, with TRBD2 as a possible D gene (5 bases). The CDR3 totals 13 residues. Trimming removed 7 bases from V and 3 bases from J, with 10 bases in between. Germline values: CDR1 MNHEY, CDR2 SVGAGI. The CDR3 DNA sequence: TGTGCCAGCACCGCACTAGACTACAATGAGCAGTTCTTC. Residues: CASTALDYNEQFF.

The rearrangement uses TRBV28 and TRBJ1-1, with D perhaps TRBD1 (6 bases). Trimming pared 5 bases from V and 6 bases from J, leaving 13 bases between. CDR3 length: 13 residues. Germline-derived CDR1 and CDR2 are MDHEN and SYDVKM. CDR3 sequence (DNA): TGTGCCAGCAGTCTACAGGGTTGGTCTGAAGCTTTCTTT. Encoded protein: CASSLQGWSEAFF.

This chain joins TRBV6-1 and TRBJ1-5, with unresolved D. The ends were cut back, 5 bases at V and 0 bases at J, with 8 bases in the middle. Germline V gene data show CDR1 as MNHNS and CDR2 as SASEGT. CDR3 length equals 14 residues. The CDR3 nucleotides read TGTGCCAGCAGTCCACAGAATAGCAATCAGCCCCAGCATTTT. Translated: CASSPQNSNQPQHF.

The chain uses TRBV29-1 and TRBJ2-1, with TRBD2 matching over 10 bases. Per germline, CDR1 SQVTM and CDR2 ANQGSEA. J gave up 11 bases and V 7 bases, and 11 bases lay outside the gene matches. The CDR3 runs to 13 residues. The CDR3 sequence: CSAGAGGEEQQFF. CDR3 DNA sequence: TGCAGCGCTGGAGCGGGAGGGGAAGAACAGCAGTTCTTC.

The chain joins TRBV7-9 to TRBJ2-3; the match to TRBD2 covers 7 bases. With V trimmed by 1 base and J by 2 bases, 3 bases remained unmatched. Germline V gene data show CDR1 as SEHNR and CDR2 as FQNEAQ (reference sequence). CDR3 length: 15 amino acids. The CDR3 is CASSLGLANTDTQYF. The CDR3 bases are TGTGCCAGCAGCTTAGGACTAGCTAACACAGATACGCAGTATTTT.

This chain connects TRBV6-1 to TRBJ1-1; 9 bases agree with TRBD1. V shed 1 base and J 7 bases; nucleotides not matched to a gene: 13. Germline V gives CDR1 MNHNS, CDR2 SASEGT. The CDR3 has 17 amino acids. CDR3 loop: CASSEVRIGTGKSEAFF. Here the CDR3 DNA reads TGTGCCAGCAGTGAAGTCCGGATAGGGACAGGGAAAAGTGAAGCTTTCTTT.

The chain combines TRBV5-6 with TRBJ1-4; D is ambiguous. This CDR3 has 13 residues. CDR1 is SGHDT and CDR2 is YYEEEE in the germline V gene. The V gene lost 4 bases and the J gene lost 5 bases, with 9 bases spanning the gap. CDR3 bases: TGTGCCAGCAGCCTCGGGTCCAATGAAAAACTGTTTTTT. As protein: CASSLGSNEKLFF.

This chain connects TRBV2 to TRBJ1-2; 10 bases match TRBD1. The CDR3 covers 15 residues. The V gene end was trimmed by 5 bases and the J gene end by 3 bases; junction bases not matched to a gene: 6. Germline-derived CDR1 and CDR2 are SNHLY and FYNNEI. The CDR3 protein is CASSRTGGLDYGYTF. The DNA of the CDR3 is TGTGCCAGCAGTAGGACAGGGGGACTTGACTATGGCTACACCTTC.

V gene TRBV5-1 combines with J gene TRBJ2-7; the match to TRBD1 covers 9 bases. This CDR3 has 15 amino acids. J gave up 2 bases and V 7 bases, and 10 bases lay outside the gene matches. Per germline, CDR1 SGHRS and CDR2 YFSETQ. This chain's CDR3 is CASRSNTGGPYEQYF. In nucleotides, the CDR3 is TGCGCCAGCCGAAGTAATACAGGGGGCCCCTACGAGCAGTACTTC. Using reference TRBV5-1 and TRBJ2-7 for the parts outside the CDR3, the full variable domain is KAGVTQTPRYLIKTRGQQVTLSCSPISGHRSVSWYQQTPGQGLQFLFEYFSETQRNKGNFPGRFSGRQFSNSRSEMNVSTLELGDSALYLCASRSNTGGPYEQYFGPGTRLTVT.

The chain has TRBV19 and TRBJ1-2; maybe TRBD1 (5 bases). V lost 6 bases, J lost 4 bases, and 18 bases lay in between. The CDR3 length is 15 residues. Germline V gene data show CDR1 as LNHDA and CDR2 as SQIVND (reference sequence). The CDR3 DNA follows: TGTGCCAGTAGGATGGGGCAAAAAACCCGCTATGGCTACACCTTC. Translated: CASRMGQKTRYGYTF.